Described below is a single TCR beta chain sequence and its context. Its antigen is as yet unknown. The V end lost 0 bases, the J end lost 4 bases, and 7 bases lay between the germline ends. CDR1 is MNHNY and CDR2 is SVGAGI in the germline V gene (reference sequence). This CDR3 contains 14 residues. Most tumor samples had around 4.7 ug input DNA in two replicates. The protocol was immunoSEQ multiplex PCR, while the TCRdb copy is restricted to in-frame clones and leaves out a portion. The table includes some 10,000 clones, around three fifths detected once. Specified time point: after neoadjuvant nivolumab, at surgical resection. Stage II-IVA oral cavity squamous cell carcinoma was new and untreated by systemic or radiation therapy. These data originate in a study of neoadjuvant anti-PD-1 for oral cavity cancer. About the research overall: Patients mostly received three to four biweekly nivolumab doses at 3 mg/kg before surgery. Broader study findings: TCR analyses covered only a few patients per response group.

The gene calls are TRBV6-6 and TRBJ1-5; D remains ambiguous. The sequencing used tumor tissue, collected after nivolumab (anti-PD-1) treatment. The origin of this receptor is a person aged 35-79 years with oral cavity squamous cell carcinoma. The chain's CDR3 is CASSYSGGNQPQHF. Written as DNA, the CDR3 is TGTGCCAGCAGTTACTCAGGCGGTAATCAGCCCCAGCATTTT.